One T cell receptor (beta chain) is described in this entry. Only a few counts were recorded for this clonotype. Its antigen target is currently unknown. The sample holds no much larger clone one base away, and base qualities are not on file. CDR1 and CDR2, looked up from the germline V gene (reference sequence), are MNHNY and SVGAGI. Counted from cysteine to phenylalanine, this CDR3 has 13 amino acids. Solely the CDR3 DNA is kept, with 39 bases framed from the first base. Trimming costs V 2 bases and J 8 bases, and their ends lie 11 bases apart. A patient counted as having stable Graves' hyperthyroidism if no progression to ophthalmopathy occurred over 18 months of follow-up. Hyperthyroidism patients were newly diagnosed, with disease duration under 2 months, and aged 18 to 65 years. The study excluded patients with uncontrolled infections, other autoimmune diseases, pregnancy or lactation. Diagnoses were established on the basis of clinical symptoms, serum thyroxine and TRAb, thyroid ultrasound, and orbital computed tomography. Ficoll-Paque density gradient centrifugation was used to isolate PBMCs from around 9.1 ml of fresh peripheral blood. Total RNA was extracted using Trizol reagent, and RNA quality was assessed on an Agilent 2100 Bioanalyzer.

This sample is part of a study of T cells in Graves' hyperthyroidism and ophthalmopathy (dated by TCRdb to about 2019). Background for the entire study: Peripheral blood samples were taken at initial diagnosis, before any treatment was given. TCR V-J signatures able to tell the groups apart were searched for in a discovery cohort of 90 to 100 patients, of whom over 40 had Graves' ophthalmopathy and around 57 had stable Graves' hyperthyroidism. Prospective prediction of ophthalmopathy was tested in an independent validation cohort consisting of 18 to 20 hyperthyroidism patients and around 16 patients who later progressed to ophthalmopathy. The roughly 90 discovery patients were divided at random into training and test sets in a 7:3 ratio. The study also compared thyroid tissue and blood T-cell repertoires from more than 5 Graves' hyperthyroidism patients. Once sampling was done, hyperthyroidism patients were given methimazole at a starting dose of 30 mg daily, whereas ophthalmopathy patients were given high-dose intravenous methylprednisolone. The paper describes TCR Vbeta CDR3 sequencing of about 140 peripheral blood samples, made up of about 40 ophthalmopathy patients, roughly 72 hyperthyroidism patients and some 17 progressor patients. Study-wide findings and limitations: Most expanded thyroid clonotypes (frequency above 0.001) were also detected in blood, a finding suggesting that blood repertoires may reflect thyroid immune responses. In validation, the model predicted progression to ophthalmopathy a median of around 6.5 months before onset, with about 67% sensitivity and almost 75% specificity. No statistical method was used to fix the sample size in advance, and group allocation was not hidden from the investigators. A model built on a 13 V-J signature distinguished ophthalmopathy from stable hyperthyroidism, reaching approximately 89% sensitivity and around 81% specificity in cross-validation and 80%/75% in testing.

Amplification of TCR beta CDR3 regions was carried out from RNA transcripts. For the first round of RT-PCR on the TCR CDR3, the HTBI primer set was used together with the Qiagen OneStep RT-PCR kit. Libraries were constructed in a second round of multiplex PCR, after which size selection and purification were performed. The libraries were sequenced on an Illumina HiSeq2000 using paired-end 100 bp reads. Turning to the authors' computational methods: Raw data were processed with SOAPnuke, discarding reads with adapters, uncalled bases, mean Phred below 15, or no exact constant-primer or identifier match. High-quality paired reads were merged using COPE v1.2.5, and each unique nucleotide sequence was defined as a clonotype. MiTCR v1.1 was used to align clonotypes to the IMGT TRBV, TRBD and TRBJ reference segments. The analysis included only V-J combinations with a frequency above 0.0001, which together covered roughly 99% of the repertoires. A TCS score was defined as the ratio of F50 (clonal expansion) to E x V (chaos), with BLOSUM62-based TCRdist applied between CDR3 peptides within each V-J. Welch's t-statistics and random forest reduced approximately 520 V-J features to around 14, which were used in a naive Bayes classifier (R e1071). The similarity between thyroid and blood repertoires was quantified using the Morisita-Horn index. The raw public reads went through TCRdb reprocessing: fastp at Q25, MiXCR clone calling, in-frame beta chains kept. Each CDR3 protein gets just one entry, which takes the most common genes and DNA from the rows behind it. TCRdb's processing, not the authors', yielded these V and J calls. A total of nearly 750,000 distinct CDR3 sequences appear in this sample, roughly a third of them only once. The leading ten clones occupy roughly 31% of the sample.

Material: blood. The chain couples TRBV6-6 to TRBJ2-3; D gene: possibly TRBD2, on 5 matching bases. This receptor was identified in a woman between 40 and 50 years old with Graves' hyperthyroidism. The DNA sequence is TGTGCCAGCAGTTACGGGGTTCGGGGTACGCAGTATTTT. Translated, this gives CASSYGVRGTQYF.